Presented here are 21 T cell receptor beta chains from one specimen sequenced in a study of regulatory dendritic cells for organ transplantation (dated by TCRdb to 2015 to 2018). Receptor amplification or capture employed the immunoSEQ multiplex PCR assay. The table comes from immuneACCESS by way of TCRdb, which keeps in-frame sequences with V and J called. Part of the clones is missing from these tables; in studies checked, under half for an unresolved V gene and the rest for unknown reasons. This sample lists 13,000 or so clones; about three fifths were detected once. Clones ranked in the top ten supply about 1.1% of the sample. Sorted T cell subsets were CFSE-labeled and co-cultured for five to six days with allogeneic regulatory or mature dendritic cells at a 1:10 DC:T ratio. Antigens of these TCRs are unknown. The sequencing input was naive CD8+ T cells from blood cultured with dendritic cells. According to the study, the label for this sample's cell subset or site signals: CD45RA+ naive T cells. These receptors were collected from a human donor in good health.

The genes are TRBV27 and TRBJ2-5; possibly TRBD2 for D (5 bases). The end of the DNA aligns better with TRBJ2-7, so the J call may be wrong. The CDR3 length is 14 residues. Germline V gene data show CDR1 as MNHEY and CDR2 as SMNVEV (reference sequence). CDR3 DNA sequence: TGTGCCAGCAGTGCCGGGGTATCAGAGTACGAGCAGTACTTC. As protein: CASSAGVSEYEQYF.

The chain links TRBV7-9 to TRBJ2-1; tentatively, D is TRBD2 (5 bases). The CDR3 consists of 14 residues. Trimming stripped 3 bases from V and 5 bases from J, with 11 bases between. The germline CDR1 and CDR2 sequences are SEHNR and FQNEAQ (reference sequence). CDR3 nucleotide sequence: TGTGCCAGCAGCTTGCGGCTAGCTCACAATGAGCAGTTCTTC. It yields the protein CASSLRLAHNEQFF.

This chain links TRBV11-2 with TRBJ2-7, with a weak D call TRBD2 (6 bases). The CDR3 has 16 residues. Germline values: CDR1 SGHAT, CDR2 FQNNGV. V was pared by 4 bases and J by 2 bases, with 18 bases between. This chain's CDR3 is CASSSRGTLDPYEQYF. The DNA for the CDR3 is TGTGCCAGCAGCTCTCGGGGGACCCTCGATCCCTACGAGCAGTACTTC. The variable domain in full, completed from reference TRBV11-2 and TRBJ2-7, reads EAGVAQSPRYKIIEKRQSVAFWCNPISGHATLYWYQQILGQGPKLLIQFQNNGVVDDSQLPKDRFSAERLKGVDSTLKIQPAKLEDSAVYLCASSSRGTLDPYEQYFGPGTRLTVT.

This clone was seen once. The chain is built from TRBV13 and TRBJ2-7; tentative D call: TRBD2 (6 bases). V gave up 5 bases and J gave up 2 bases, with 13 bases separating them. The CDR3 is 14 amino acids. The germline V gene encodes CDR1 PRHDT and CDR2 FYEKMQ (reference sequence). In nucleotides, the CDR3 is TGTGCCAGCAGCCCCCCCGCTAGCGCCTACGAGCAGTACTTC. It is translated as CASSPPASAYEQYF.

The CDR3 sequence is CASSLPGLAVTYEQYF. CDR3 sequence (DNA): TGTGCCAGCAGTCTCCCGGGACTAGCGGTAACCTACGAGCAGTACTTC. The chain employs TRBV27 and TRBJ2-7; 11 bases agree with TRBD2. CDR1 is MNHEY and CDR2 is SMNVEV in the germline V gene (reference sequence). The CDR3 loop spans 16 amino acids. The V gene end was trimmed by 5 bases and the J gene end by 2 bases; junction bases not matched to a gene: 8.

The V call is TRBV29-1, the J call TRBJ1-2; 8 bases are shared with TRBD1. Germline values: CDR1 SQVTM, CDR2 ANQGSEA. The CDR3 length is 13 residues. The V gene end was trimmed by 1 base and the J gene end by 4 bases; junction bases not matched to a gene: 2. The CDR3 is CSVEGGQGYGYTF. The CDR3 DNA reads TGCAGCGTTGAAGGTGGACAGGGCTATGGCTACACCTTC.

This clone was detected once. A junction end diverges from the germline sequence, so it may reflect a read error. The genes are TRBV6-6 and TRBJ2-2, with D possibly being TRBD2 (6 bases). CDR3 size: 14 residues. Germline V gene sequence: CDR1 MNHNY, CDR2 SVGAGI (reference sequence). The DNA for the CDR3 is TGTGCCAGCAGTGACTCCCCGGGGGCCGGGGAGCTGTTTTTT. It is translated as CASSDSPGAGELFF.

CDR3 residues: CASSLGTGETYEQYF. DNA for the CDR3: TGTGCCAGCAGCTTAGGGACAGGAGAAACCTACGAGCAGTACTTC. This chain joins TRBV7-2 and TRBJ2-7; 7 bases are a match to TRBD1. From germline, CDR1 is SGHTA and CDR2 FQGNSA. The CDR3 is 15 amino acids. The J segment lost 2 bases and the V segment lost 1 base, leaving 5 bases of the junction unmatched.

This clone showed up just a few times. The rearrangement joins TRBV11-2 to TRBJ1-1, with a possible D match to TRBD1 (6 bases). The ends were cut back, 4 bases at V and 1 base at J, with 16 bases in the middle. Germline CDR1 is SGHAT and CDR2 is FQNNGV. The CDR3 is made up of 16 amino acids. Written as DNA, the CDR3 is TGTGCCAGCAGCTCCTACCCCGGGGGGCCGAACACTGAAGCTTTCTTT. Translated, it gives CASSSYPGGPNTEAFF.

This clone was recorded only once. The chain joins TRBV9 to TRBJ2-1; perhaps TRBD2 as D (7 bases). Trimming cost V 5 bases and J 7 bases, with 19 bases left between them. CDR1 SGDLS and CDR2 YYNGEE come from the germline V gene. The CDR3 has 15 residues. Here the CDR3 DNA reads TGTGCCAGCAGTTCCCAAGGGGGGGCTGTGAATGAGCAGTTCTTC. Residues: CASSSQGGAVNEQFF.

This clone was detected once. The chain employs TRBV11-2 and TRBJ2-1, with 9 bases fitting TRBD2. Germline CDR1 is SGHAT and CDR2 is FQNNGV. The CDR3 is made up of 15 amino acids. V was clipped by 1 base and J by 6 bases; unmatched bases: 4. The CDR3 DNA follows: TGTGCCAGCAGCTTAGTACTAGCGGGCCGCAATGAGCAGTTCTTC. Residues: CASSLVLAGRNEQFF.

This rearrangement joins TRBV27 to TRBJ2-4; no reliable D call. V dropped 0 bases and J dropped 4 bases, with 4 bases sitting between them. This CDR3 has 13 residues. Germline lookup yields CDR1 MNHEY and CDR2 SMNVEV (reference sequence). The chain's CDR3 is CASSLSSKNIQYF. In DNA, the CDR3 is TGTGCCAGCAGTTTATCGTCAAAAAACATTCAGTACTTC.

This rearrangement joins TRBV9 to TRBJ1-4, with unresolved D. Per the germline V gene, CDR1 is SGDLS and CDR2 is YYNGEE. V was trimmed by 1 base and J by 0 bases, leaving 7 bases between them. The CDR3 sequence is 15 residues long. The CDR3 nucleotides read TGTGCCAGCAGCGTACAGGATTCAACTAATGAAAAACTGTTTTTT. Its protein is CASSVQDSTNEKLFF.

In this sample, this clone turned up a few times. CDR3 DNA: TGCGCCAGCAGCCTACCCCCGAACACTGAAGCTTTCTTT. Its translation: CASSLPPNTEAFF. The V call is TRBV5-1, the J call TRBJ1-1, with D unclear. Trimming took off 4 bases at V and 1 base at J, with 8 bases between the two ends. Germline values: CDR1 SGHRS, CDR2 YFSETQ. The CDR3 length is 13 residues.

In its sample, this clone was seen a few times. The rearrangement links TRBV9 to TRBJ1-2, with 8 nucleotides matching TRBD1. The V and J ends lost 0 bases and 3 bases, in that order; junction bases with no gene match: 1. The CDR3 contains 14 residues. Germline V gives CDR1 SGDLS, CDR2 YYNGEE. For the CDR3, the DNA is TGTGCCAGCAGCGTAGACAGGGGGGACTATGGCTACACCTTC. Amino acid sequence: CASSVDRGDYGYTF.

This chain links TRBV2 with TRBJ2-7; 8 bases align to TRBD2. Losses at the gene ends were 5 bases for V and 0 bases for J; bases not matched to a gene: 9. Germline V gene sequence: CDR1 SNHLY, CDR2 FYNNEI. The CDR3 length is 16 residues. CDR3 protein: CASSSGGTQSSYEQYF. As DNA, the CDR3 is TGTGCCAGCAGTAGCGGGGGTACCCAGAGCTCCTACGAGCAGTACTTC.

The J gene is TRBJ1-4, the V gene TRBV5-1; D not certain. Trimming stripped 0 bases from V and 2 bases from J, with 8 bases between. CDR1 and CDR2 from the germline V gene are SGHRS and YFSETQ. The CDR3 has 15 residues. CDR3 nucleotides: TGCGCCAGCAGCTTGGATTCAAGCACTAATGAAAAACTGTTTTTT. Its protein is CASSLDSSTNEKLFF.

As regards this clone: At the DNA level, this CDR3 is encoded by other sequences in the same sample as well. The chain joins TRBV7-9 to TRBJ2-2, with a tentative D call TRBD1 (5 bases). The CDR3 contains 14 residues. Deletions cut 3 bases from V and 5 bases from J, with 10 bases between. Germline CDR1 and CDR2: SEHNR and FQNEAQ (reference sequence). The CDR3 nucleotides read TGTGCCAGCAGCTTGACACCAGGGACCGGGGAGCTGTTTTTT. Translated, it gives CASSLTPGTGELFF.

A single count supports this clone. The chain is built from TRBV13 and TRBJ1-6, with 8 bases fitting TRBD1. The CDR3 has 14 residues. Trimming removed 5 bases from V and 7 bases from J; junction bases left unmatched: 4. CDR1 and CDR2 from the germline V gene are PRHDT and FYEKMQ (reference sequence). DNA for the CDR3: TGTGCCAGCAGCCCTAGACAGGGGAATTCACCCCTCCACTTT. Its protein product is CASSPRQGNSPLHF.

This clone was picked up one time. The gene calls are TRBV5-5 and TRBJ2-5; 10 nucleotides match TRBD1. The V gene's germline CDR1 is SGHKS and CDR2 YYEKEE (reference sequence). The CDR3 contains 14 residues. V trimming: 6 bases; J trimming: 4 bases; junction bases outside the gene matches: 6. The CDR3 spells CASTRQGARETQYF. CDR3 sequence (DNA): TGTGCCAGCACCCGACAGGGGGCGCGAGAGACCCAGTACTTC.

The V and J genes are TRBV6-6 and TRBJ2-2; D perhaps matches TRBD1 (6 bases). Trimming stripped 6 bases from V and 5 bases from J, with 19 bases between. This CDR3 is built from 16 residues. The germline V gene has CDR1 MNHNY and CDR2 SVGAGI (reference sequence). CDR3 DNA: TGTGCCAGCAGCTTCCTTTTTGGGGGCCAAACCGGGGAGCTGTTTTTT. Encoded protein: CASSFLFGGQTGELFF.